The 27 T cell receptor beta chains given below trace back to one sample, sequenced in a study of T cell responses to AZD1222 COVID-19 vaccine. Profiled with immunoSEQ multiplex PCR; TCRdb holds only in-frame clones, not every one. The sample lists around 130,000 clones, roughly 93% occurring once. The material was peripheral blood, obtained on day 0 of AZD1222 vaccination. These receptors came from an adult in good health.

The V gene is TRBV5-4, the J gene TRBJ1-5; a possible D gene is TRBD1 (6 bases). This CDR3 spans 15 amino acids. The V gene's germline CDR1 is SGHNT and CDR2 YYREEE (reference sequence). Trimming removed 4 bases from V and 6 bases from J, with 17 bases in between. The chain's CDR3 is CASSLGGGAAQPQHF. The CDR3 bases are TGTGCCAGCAGCCTGGGTGGGGGGGCAGCTCAGCCCCAGCATTTT.

The chain recombines TRBV5-1 with TRBJ1-6; unclear D gene. V was cut by 4 bases and J by 7 bases, with 12 bases left in between. Germline V lookup: CDR1 SGHRS, CDR2 YFSETQ. CDR3 size: 14 residues. CDR3 amino acids: CASSPASANSPLHF. CDR3 coding DNA: TGCGCCAGCAGCCCCGCCTCGGCCAATTCACCCCTCCACTTT.

A single count supports this clone. The V and J genes are TRBV5-4 and TRBJ1-2; D gene unclear. The CDR3 runs to 14 residues. Trimming removed 2 bases at V and 0 bases at J, with 8 bases between. Germline V gene lookup returns CDR1 SGHNT and CDR2 YYREEE (reference sequence). The CDR3 bases are TGTGCCAGCAGCTTTTACAGAACTAACTATGGCTACACCTTC. Translation: CASSFYRTNYGYTF.

CDR3 sequence (DNA): TGTGCCAGCAGCTTAGCGAGCCTCTACGAGCAGTACTTC. Its translation: CASSLASLYEQYF. The J gene is TRBJ2-7, the V gene TRBV7-8; D gene unclear. Germline V gene sequence: CDR1 SGHVS, CDR2 FQNEAQ. V dropped 0 bases and J dropped 3 bases, with 6 bases sitting between them. CDR3 size: 13 residues.

This chain links TRBV6-5 with TRBJ1-1, with D possibly being TRBD1 (6 bases). Trimming left V 0 bases short and J 5 bases short, with 13 bases between. There are 15 residues in the CDR3. Germline CDR1 and CDR2: MNHEY and SVGAGI. CDR3 region: CASSYSRGFETEAFF. CDR3 nucleotide sequence: TGTGCCAGCAGTTACTCGAGGGGGTTCGAAACTGAAGCTTTCTTT.

V gene TRBV5-1 combines with J gene TRBJ1-1; no reliable D call. V was clipped by 1 base and J by 1 base, with 5 bases between them. This CDR3 is 13 amino acids long. Germline-derived CDR1 and CDR2 are SGHRS and YFSETQ. The CDR3, as DNA: TGCGCCAGCAGCTTGAGGAAGAACACTGAAGCTTTCTTT. This codes for CASSLRKNTEAFF. The full variable domain, with the rest looked up from reference TRBV5-1 and TRBJ1-1, is KAGVTQTPRYLIKTRGQQVTLSCSPISGHRSVSWYQQTPGQGLQFLFEYFSETQRNKGNFPGRFSGRQFSNSRSEMNVSTLELGDSALYLCASSLRKNTEAFFGQGTRLTVV.

The CDR3 is CASSQSVGPGYTF. The CDR3 DNA follows: TGTGCCAGCAGCCAAAGCGTCGGGCCCGGCTACACCTTC. The V call is TRBV5-4, the J call TRBJ1-2, with no clear D. V lost 4 bases, J lost 8 bases, and 15 bases lay in between. This CDR3 region has 13 residues. CDR1 and CDR2 from the germline V gene are SGHNT and YYREEE (reference sequence).

The chain recombines TRBV19 with TRBJ2-7; D call uncertain. Trimming removed 1 base at V and 2 bases at J, with 9 bases between. The CDR3 sequence is 14 residues long. CDR1 and CDR2 (germline): LNHDA, SQIVND (reference sequence). CDR3 sequence reads: CASSIGGSTYEQYF. Written as DNA, the CDR3 is TGTGCCAGTAGTATAGGTGGCAGTACCTACGAGCAGTACTTC.

CDR3 coding DNA: TGTGCCAGCAGCTTAATTGGGTCAGGGGGCTACGAGCAGTACTTC. It encodes CASSLIGSGGYEQYF. V is TRBV7-9 and J is TRBJ2-7, with 7 bases lining up with TRBD1. Germline CDR1 SEHNR, CDR2 FQNEAQ (reference sequence). There are 15 residues in the CDR3. Trimming took 2 bases from V and 3 from J; bases not matched to a gene: 7.

The chain has TRBV12-3 or TRBV12-4 and TRBJ1-1, with D unclear. This CDR3 has 13 residues. Trimming stripped 1 base from V and 4 bases from J, with 7 bases between. The CDR3, as DNA: TGTGCCAGCAGTTTAGGGCCCAGCACTGAAGCTTTCTTT. As protein: CASSLGPSTEAFF.

V and J are TRBV7-9 and TRBJ1-1; 7 nucleotides align to TRBD1. This CDR3 spans 13 amino acids. The V segment lost 5 bases and the J segment 1 base; nucleotides outside the gene matches: 1. From germline, CDR1 is SEHNR and CDR2 FQNEAQ (reference sequence). The CDR3: CASSGDRNTEAFF. CDR3 sequence (DNA): TGTGCCAGCAGCGGGGACAGGAACACTGAAGCTTTCTTT.

This sequence joins TRBV3-1 (or the pseudogene TRBV3-2) and TRBJ1-3; a weak D match, TRBD1 (5 bases). V was trimmed by 4 bases and J by 0 bases, leaving 13 bases between them. This CDR3 contains 16 residues. Per germline, CDR1 LGHDT and CDR2 YNNKEL (reference sequence). CDR3 bases: TGTGCCAGCAGCCCCTCGTTGGGGGTCTCTGGAAACACCATATATTTT. Its translation is CASSPSLGVSGNTIYF.

The chain carries TRBV18 and TRBJ2-2; 7 nucleotides line up with TRBD1. V was clipped by 4 bases and J by 1 base; unmatched bases: 0. The CDR3 runs to 14 residues. Germline CDR1 and CDR2: KGHSH and LQKENI. The CDR3 loop is CASSRQGNTGELFF. In DNA form, the CDR3 reads TGTGCCAGCTCACGACAGGGGAACACCGGGGAGCTGTTTTTT.

This clone was seen a few times. The chain carries TRBV6-5 and TRBJ2-7; D might be TRBD1 (6 bases). The CDR3 has 16 residues. CDR1 and CDR2 from the germline V gene are MNHEY and SVGAGI. Trimming removed 0 bases at V and 5 bases at J, with 17 bases between. CDR3 residues: CASSYSEDRTWDEQYF. The CDR3 DNA reads as TGTGCCAGCAGTTACTCGGAAGACAGGACCTGGGACGAGCAGTACTTC.

As regards this clone: The conserved phenylalanine or tryptophan is not found at the CDR3 terminus, so this likely reflects a read error. The DNA is left out, because the CDR3 cannot be placed on it with certainty; the CDR3 is given as TCRdb lists it. The chain uses TRBV21-1 and TRBJ1-2. TRBV21-1 counts as a pseudogene. The CDR3 is 11 amino acids long, termini counted. This CDR3 reads CAPYGSLLPLP.

This chain uses TRBV18 with TRBJ2-3, with D possibly matching TRBD1 (5 bases). The CDR3 contains 15 residues. The ends were cut back, 3 bases at V and 2 bases at J, with 12 bases in the middle. CDR1 and CDR2 from the germline V gene are KGHSH and LQKENI. CDR3 sequence reads: CASSPSTDLTDTQYF. CDR3 sequence (DNA): TGTGCCAGCTCACCGTCGACAGACCTCACAGATACGCAGTATTTT.

This sequence joins TRBV5-4 and TRBJ2-1; TRBD2 agrees at 13 bases. With V trimmed by 6 bases and J by 1 base, 7 bases remained unmatched. Germline loops: CDR1 SGHNT, CDR2 YYREEE (reference sequence). This CDR3 contains 17 residues. The CDR3 sequence is CASTRTSGGPSYNEQFF. The CDR3 nucleotides read TGTGCCAGCACCCGGACTAGCGGGGGCCCATCCTACAATGAGCAGTTCTTC.

J is TRBJ1-6 and V is TRBV11-2, with 10 positions matching TRBD1. V was pared by 2 bases and J by 7 bases, with 5 bases of the junction left unmatched. The CDR3 length is 16 residues. Germline values: CDR1 SGHAT, CDR2 FQNNGV. CDR3 in DNA: TGTGCCAGCAGCTTACATCCGGGACAGGGGAATTCACCCCTCCACTTT. Its translation: CASSLHPGQGNSPLHF.

V and J are TRBV10-3 and TRBJ1-5, with TRBD1 matching 12 bases. V lost 5 bases, J lost 2 bases, and 7 bases stayed unmatched. CDR3 size: 17 residues. Germline V gene sequence: CDR1 ENHRY, CDR2 SYGVKD. This CDR3 is CAISPGQGAGGNQPQHF. The CDR3 coding sequence is TGTGCCATCAGTCCGGGACAGGGGGCAGGAGGCAATCAGCCCCAGCATTTT.

The chain is built from TRBV7-9 and TRBJ1-1; D unclear. In germline, CDR1 is SEHNR, CDR2 FQNEAQ (reference sequence). The CDR3 extends over 12 amino acids. The V end was cut by 2 bases, the J end by 5 bases, with 6 bases between. CDR3 residues: CASSLWVTEAFF. As DNA, the CDR3 is TGTGCCAGCAGCTTATGGGTAACTGAAGCTTTCTTT.

The chain couples TRBV6-5 to TRBJ2-1; D call uncertain. CDR1 is MNHEY and CDR2 is SVGAGI in the germline V gene. This CDR3 has 14 amino acids. V was clipped by 4 bases and J by 0 bases, with 7 bases between them. CDR3 sequence reads: CASSLGSSYNEQFF. Here the CDR3 DNA reads TGTGCCAGCAGTTTGGGTAGCTCCTACAATGAGCAGTTCTTC.

The chain joins TRBV30 to TRBJ1-6, with a weak D call TRBD1 (6 bases). Germline-derived CDR1 and CDR2 are GTSNPN and SVGIG (reference sequence). The V and J ends lost 0 bases and 6 bases respectively, with 12 bases between them. The CDR3 consists of 15 residues. The CDR3 reads CAWSVVGAGNSPLHF. Written as DNA, the CDR3 is TGTGCCTGGAGTGTAGTGGGGGCAGGTAATTCACCCCTCCACTTT.

The V call is TRBV5-1, the J call TRBJ2-7; no definite D call. Trimming stripped 0 bases from V and 4 bases from J, with 8 bases between. Germline loops: CDR1 SGHRS, CDR2 YFSETQ. This CDR3 contains 13 residues. CDR3 DNA sequence: TGCGCCAGCAGCTTGGTGCTAGGGTACGAGCAGTACTTC. Translated, it gives CASSLVLGYEQYF.

The table lists this clone with a few counts. The chain is built from TRBV7-9 and TRBJ1-5; D remains ambiguous. Germline values: CDR1 SEHNR, CDR2 FQNEAQ (reference sequence). Trimming took off 1 base at V and 6 bases at J, with 7 bases between the two ends. The CDR3 length is 13 residues. Written as DNA, the CDR3 is TGTGCCAGCAGCTTAGGACCGGGTCAGCCCCAGCATTTT. It is translated as CASSLGPGQPQHF.

In regard to this clone: The identical CDR3 is also encoded by other nucleotide sequences in the sample. The V and J genes are TRBV30 and TRBJ1-5; D unresolved. The germline gives CDR1 GTSNPN, CDR2 SVGIG (reference sequence). The CDR3 is 13 amino acids. Trimming removed 1 base at V and 3 bases at J, with 7 bases between. CDR3 in DNA: TGTGCCTGGAGTGGCGGGGACAATCAGCCCCAGCATTTT. Residues: CAWSGGDNQPQHF. Supplemented by reference TRBV30 and TRBJ1-5, the full variable domain reads SQTIHQWPATLVQPVGSPLSLECTVEGTSNPNLYWYRQAAGRGLQLLFYSVGIGQISSEVPQNLSASRPQDRQFILSSKKLLLSDSGFYLCAWSGGDNQPQHFGDGTRLSIL.

This chain uses TRBV5-1 with TRBJ1-5; tentative D call: TRBD1 (5 bases). Germline CDR1 and CDR2: SGHRS and YFSETQ. Trimming took 4 bases from V and 6 from J, leaving 17 bases between them. The CDR3 runs to 15 residues. CDR3 residues: CASSPVGGSGQPQHF. CDR3 in DNA: TGCGCCAGCAGCCCTGTGGGGGGGTCGGGTCAGCCCCAGCATTTT.

The V and J genes are TRBV2 and TRBJ1-5; TRBD1 matches at 8 bases. The CDR3 runs to 17 residues. CDR1 and CDR2 from the germline V gene are SNHLY and FYNNEI. V gave up 5 bases and J gave up 1 base; unmatched junction bases: 10. The CDR3 DNA is TGTGCCAGCAGTCGGAGACAGGGGCAAGGGAGCAATCAGCCCCAGCATTTT. Its protein product is CASSRRQGQGSNQPQHF.